The rows below give T cell receptor beta chains drawn from one sample of a study of blood T cells in healthy people across ages. Via MiXCR, TCRdb re-called the 5' RACE reads, giving one row per CDR3 protein. Seen here are fewer than 900,000 distinct CDR3 sequences, roughly 43% observed once, and the top ten hold 20% to 25%. The sequenced material came from blood. The origin of the receptors is a woman between 55 and 75 years old in good health. Each CDR3 is given with its conserved first and last residue. A D gene is named only where the DNA matches it firmly. Rows give clone size only sometimes, using once, few, many, or a class for an expanded clone.

clone size | J gene | V gene | D gene | CDR3 protein | CDR3 DNA
many | TRBJ2-1 | TRBV15 | TRBD2 | CATSRNGLAGGEQFF | TGTGCCACCAGCAGAAACGGACTAGCGGGGGGGGAGCAGTTCTTC
. | TRBJ2-7 | TRBV19 | TRBD1 | CASIDRVCEQYF | TGTGCCAGTATCGACAGGGTTTGCGAGCAGTACTTC
. | TRBJ1-3 | TRBV12-3/TRBV12-4 | TRBD1 | CASRWTGGGHGNTIYF | TGTGCCAGCAGGTGGACAGGGGGCGGACATGGAAACACCATATATTTT
. | TRBJ2-7 | TRBV20-1 | TRBD2 | CSARLASGLYNEQYF | TGCAGTGCTAGATTGGCTAGCGGCCTATACAATGAGCAGTACTTC
. | TRBJ2-7 | TRBV7-3 | TRBD2 | CASSSPGGVYEQYF | TGTGCCAGCAGCTCTCCTGGGGGGGTTTACGAGCAGTACTTC
. | TRBJ2-1 | TRBV20-1 | TRBD2 | CSARTSGTEQFF | TGCAGTGCTAGGACTAGCGGGACTGAGCAGTTCTTC
. | TRBJ2-7 | TRBV7-9 | . | CASSLTLAGSYEQYF | TGTGCCAGCAGCCTCACTTTGGCGGGGTCCTACGAGCAGTACTTC
. | TRBJ2-4 | TRBV7-2 | TRBD2 | CASSYTSGQGNIQYF | TGTGCCAGCAGCTATACTAGCGGCCAAGGAAACATTCAGTACTTC
. | TRBJ2-5 | TRBV5-6 | . | CASIIRGAATQYF | TGTGCCAGCATCATACGTGGAGCGGCGACCCAGTACTTC
few | TRBJ1-1 | TRBV20-1 | . | CSAKRLTMNTEAFF | TGCAGTGCTAAAAGACTTACAATGAACACTGAAGCTTTCTTT
. | TRBJ1-1 | TRBV18 | . | CASSPLGGTVNTEAFF | TGTGCCAGCTCACCACTGGGGGGTACGGTGAACACTGAAGCTTTCTTT
. | TRBJ2-4 | TRBV5-8 | . | CASSLGLGWRAKNIQYF | TGTGCCAGCAGCTTGGGATTGGGTTGGAGAGCCAAAAACATTCAGTACTTC
. | TRBJ2-5 | TRBV5-6 | TRBD1 | CASSFYTGIGTVQETQYF | TGTGCCAGCAGCTTCTATACGGGAATCGGGACAGTCCAAGAGACCCAGTACTTC
. | TRBJ2-1 | TRBV6-2/TRBV6-3 | . | CASSSGGDSGSSYNEQFF | TGTGCCAGCAGTTCGGGGGGGGACAGCGGGAGCTCCTACAATGAGCAGTTCTTC
. | TRBJ2-3 | TRBV7-6 | . | CASSRQGLTDTQYF | TGTGCCAGCAGCCGACAGGGACTCACAGATACGCAGTATTTT
. | TRBJ2-3 | TRBV20-1 | . | CSARLSSSSTDTQYF | TGCAGTGCTAGACTATCTAGCAGTAGCACAGATACGCAGTATTTT
once | TRBJ1-2 | TRBV3-1 | . | CAGSQDSTAYGYTF | TGTGCCGGCAGCCAAGATTCCACAGCTTATGGCTACACCTTC
. | TRBJ2-2 | TRBV3-1 | . | CASSQDGKRWTGELFF | TGTGCCAGCAGCCAAGATGGGAAGCGTTGGACCGGGGAGCTGTTTTTT
. | TRBJ2-7 | TRBV20-1 | TRBD2 | CSASAFGVAGVGEQYF | TGCAGTGCCAGTGCCTTCGGGGTAGCGGGAGTTGGTGAGCAGTACTTC
few | TRBJ1-2 | TRBV5-1 | . | CASSLGSSSNYGYTF | TGCGCCAGCAGCTTGGGATCAAGCTCTAACTATGGCTACACCTTC
. | TRBJ1-1 | TRBV6-5 | . | CASSYSRGLTEAFF | TGTGCCAGCAGTTACTCGCGAGGGCTCACTGAAGCTTTCTTT
few | TRBJ2-1 | TRBV7-2 | . | CASTRLEFYNEQFF | TGTGCCAGCACCCGACTAGAATTCTACAATGAGCAGTTCTTC
. | TRBJ1-6 | TRBV6-4 | . | CASADGTYNSPLHF | TGTGCCAGCGCCGACGGCACCTATAATTCACCCCTCCACTTT
. | TRBJ1-5 | TRBV28 | . | CASRRQVHSNQPQHF | TGTGCCAGCAGACGACAGGTTCATAGCAATCAGCCCCAGCATTTT
once | TRBJ2-6 | TRBV5-6 | . | CAAEEAGANVLTF | TGTGCCGCCGAGGAGGCCGGGGCCAACGTCCTGACTTTC
once | TRBJ2-7 | TRBV7-3 | TRBD1 | CASSLRGQSPSYEQYF | TGTGCCAGCAGCTTAAGGGGACAGTCCCCCTCCTACGAGCAGTACTTC
. | TRBJ1-2 | TRBV29-1 | TRBD1 | CSVEGDRNGYTF | TGCAGCGTTGAAGGGGACAGGAATGGCTACACCTTC
. | TRBJ2-2 | TRBV20-1 | TRBD2 | CSATSWTSGGADGELFF | TGCAGTGCTACATCCTGGACTAGCGGGGGGGCAGACGGGGAGCTGTTTTTT
. | TRBJ1-5 | TRBV14 | TRBD1 | CASSQGDSYQPQHF | TGTGCCAGCAGCCAAGGGGACAGTTATCAGCCCCAGCATTTT
. | TRBJ2-3 | TRBV7-7 | TRBD1 | CASSSGTGLDTQYF | TGTGCTAGCAGCTCCGGGACAGGGCTAGATACGCAGTATTTT
. | TRBJ2-1 | TRBV7-8 | . | CASSLVSPWNEQFF | TGTGCCAGCAGCTTAGTGTCGCCGTGGAATGAGCAGTTCTTC
. | TRBJ2-7 | TRBV27 | . | CASSYRVNQYEQYF | TGTGCCAGCAGTTACAGGGTTAACCAGTACGAGCAGTACTTC
. | TRBJ1-1 | TRBV6-6 | . | CASRDGGAVIAAEAFF | TGTGCCAGCAGGGACGGGGGAGCGGTTATTGCGGCTGAAGCTTTCTTT
. | TRBJ2-3 | TRBV30 | TRBD2 | CAWTAGPTDTQYF | TGTGCCTGGACAGCGGGGCCCACAGATACGCAGTATTTT
. | TRBJ2-5 | TRBV7-2 | TRBD2 | CASSLDDGGTWYF | TGTGCCAGCAGCTTAGACGACGGGGGGACCTGGTACTTC
. | TRBJ2-5 | TRBV28 | . | CASRARVRETQYF | TGTGCCAGCAGGGCCAGGGTAAGAGAGACCCAGTACTTC
few | TRBJ2-5 | TRBV20-1 | . | CSASKIGGDPFGEQYF | TGCAGTGCTAGTAAAATAGGGGGAGACCCCTTTGGGGAGCAGTACTTC
few | TRBJ2-1 | TRBV28 | . | CASSLRRYGSNEQFF | TGTGCCAGCAGTTTACGTCGATACGGGTCGAATGAGCAGTTCTTC
. | TRBJ2-3 | TRBV7-3 | . | CASSSALTDTQYF | TGTGCCAGCAGCTCCGCCCTAACAGATACGCAGTATTTT
. | TRBJ2-1 | TRBV10-3 | TRBD1 | CAISRTGNYSEQFF | TGTGCCATCAGCCGGACAGGGAATTACAGTGAGCAGTTCTTC
. | TRBJ2-5 | TRBV27 | . | CASSSIRLTGASETQYF | TGTGCCAGCAGTTCGATAAGACTAACGGGAGCGTCGGAGACCCAGTACTTC
. | TRBJ2-1 | TRBV20-1 | TRBD2 | CSATSGRLPYNEQFF | TGCAGTGCTACTAGCGGACGGCTCCCCTACAATGAGCAGTTCTTC
. | TRBJ2-5 | TRBV4-1 | TRBD2 | CASSQGLLRREGNVTQYF | TGCGCCAGCAGCCAAGGACTATTGCGGCGGGAGGGCAATGTGACCCAGTACTTC
. | TRBJ2-7 | TRBV29-1 | TRBD1 | CSVEEWDRSAYEQYF | TGCAGCGTTGAAGAGTGGGACAGGAGCGCCTACGAGCAGTACTTC
. | TRBJ2-2 | TRBV6-2/TRBV6-3 | . | CASSYSPGRRGAGELFF | TGTGCCAGCAGTTACTCACCCGGGCGGAGAGGGGCCGGGGAGCTGTTTTTT